The T cell receptor (beta chain) described here comes from a study of cytomegalovirus exposure and HLA in healthy donors. Notes on the study in general: Accurate prediction of most subjects' HLA-A and HLA-B alleles from TCR beta sequences was reported. Analysis was carried out at a later point, and it linked a missense DCLRE1C variant to TCR beta V- and J-gene trimming. Analyses of presence/absence relied on an assumption of roughly uniform sequencing depth across donors. It emerged from a later analysis that several of the most significant clusters appeared to be linked to common viral pathogens.

The germline V gene encodes CDR1 MNHEY and CDR2 SVGAGI. This CDR3 is built from 16 residues. V lost 2 bases to trimming and J lost 5 bases; unmatched junction nucleotides: 10. A note on this clone: Its antigen remains unidentified.

The primer mix had 60 Vbeta and 13 Jbeta primers. The protocol was immunoSEQ multiplex PCR, while the TCRdb copy is restricted to in-frame clones and leaves out a portion. The sample contains 77,000 or so clones, less than 80% of which appear only once. Sequencing was done on a sample of PBMCs. This clonotype was obtained from a woman in her 40s in good health and CMV-seronegative. The chain combines TRBV6-5 with TRBJ1-2; the match to TRBD1 covers 8 bases. The CDR3 is CASSYGRGPSPYGYTF. CDR3 in DNA: TGTGCCAGCAGTTACGGCAGGGGGCCTTCCCCTTATGGCTACACCTTC.